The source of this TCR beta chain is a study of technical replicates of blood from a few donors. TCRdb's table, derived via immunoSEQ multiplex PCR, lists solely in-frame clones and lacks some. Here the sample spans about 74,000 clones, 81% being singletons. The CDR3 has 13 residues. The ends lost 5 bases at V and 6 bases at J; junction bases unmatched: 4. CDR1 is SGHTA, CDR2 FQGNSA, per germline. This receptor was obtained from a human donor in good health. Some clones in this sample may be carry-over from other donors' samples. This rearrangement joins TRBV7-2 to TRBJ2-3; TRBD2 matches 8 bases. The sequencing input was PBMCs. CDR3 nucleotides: TGTGCCAGCAGCCCGGGGGGGCGGGATACGCAGTATTTT. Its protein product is CASSPGGRDTQYF.